This TCR beta chain is drawn from a study of T cells in Graves' hyperthyroidism and ophthalmopathy. This clonotype was seen repeatedly, ten times or more. TCR beta CDR3 regions were amplified from RNA transcripts. TCR CDR3 regions were first amplified by RT-PCR with HTBI primers. From the multiplex PCR reads, TCRdb called clonotypes with MiXCR, one entry per CDR3 protein. The sample lists more than 350,000 distinct CDR3 sequences; about 15% were seen once. The hyperthyroidism was newly diagnosed and had lasted under 2 months; the patients were aged 18 to 65. Not enrolled were patients with uncontrolled infection, other autoimmune disease, pregnancy or lactation. CDR1 and CDR2 (germline): SNHLY, FYNNEI. The CDR3 sequence is 16 residues long. V trimming: 1 base; J trimming: 1 base; junction bases outside the gene matches: 4.

Sequencing was carried out using blood. The chain combines TRBV2 with TRBJ2-3, with 8 bases that match TRBD2. The source of this sequence is a woman aged 30 to 39 with Graves' hyperthyroidism. CDR3 sequence reads: CASSEGAGGRTDTQYF. As DNA, the CDR3 is TGTGCCAGCAGTGAAGGGGCGGGAGGACGCACAGATACGCAGTATTTT.